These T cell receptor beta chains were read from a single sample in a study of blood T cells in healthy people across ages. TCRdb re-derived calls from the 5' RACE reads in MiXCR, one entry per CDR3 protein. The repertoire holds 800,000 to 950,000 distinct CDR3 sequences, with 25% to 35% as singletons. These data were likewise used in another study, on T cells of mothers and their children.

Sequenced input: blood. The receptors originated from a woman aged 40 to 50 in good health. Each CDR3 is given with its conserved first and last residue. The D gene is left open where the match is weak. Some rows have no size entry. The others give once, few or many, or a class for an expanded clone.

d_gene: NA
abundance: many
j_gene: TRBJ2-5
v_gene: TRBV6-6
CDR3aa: CASSPFGGAGWETQYF
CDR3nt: TGTGCCAGCAGCCCCTTTGGGGGGGCAGGTTGGGAGACCCAGTACTTC

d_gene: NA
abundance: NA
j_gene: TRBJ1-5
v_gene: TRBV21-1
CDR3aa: CASTKRGGGNQPQHF
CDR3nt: TGTGCCAGCACCAAACGCGGTGGAGGAAACCAGCCCCAGCATTTT

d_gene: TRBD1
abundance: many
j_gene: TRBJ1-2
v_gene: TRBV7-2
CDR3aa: CASSLIVTGGGYGYTF
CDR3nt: TGTGCCAGCAGCTTAATCGTGACAGGGGGCGGCTATGGCTACACCTTC

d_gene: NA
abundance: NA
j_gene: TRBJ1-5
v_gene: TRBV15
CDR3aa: CATSRDRAAISNQPQHF
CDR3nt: TGTGCCACCAGCAGAGATAGGGCAGCTATTAGCAATCAGCCCCAGCATTTT

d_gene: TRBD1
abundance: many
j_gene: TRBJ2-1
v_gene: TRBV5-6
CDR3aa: CASSAGTAEQFF
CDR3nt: TGTGCCAGCAGCGCCGGGACAGCGGAACAGTTCTTC

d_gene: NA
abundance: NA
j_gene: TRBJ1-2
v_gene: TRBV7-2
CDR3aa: CASSLGGTDSDYTF
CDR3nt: TGTGCCAGCAGCTTAGGGGGGACTGATAGTGACTACACCTTC

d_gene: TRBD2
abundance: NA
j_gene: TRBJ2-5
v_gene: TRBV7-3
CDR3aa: CASSKSTSGGARETQYF
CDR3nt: TGTGCCAGCAGCAAAAGTACTAGCGGGGGGGCTAGAGAGACCCAGTACTTC

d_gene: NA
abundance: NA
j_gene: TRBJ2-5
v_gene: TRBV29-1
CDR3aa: CSVWTGETQYF
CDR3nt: TGCAGCGTTTGGACTGGAGAGACCCAGTACTTC

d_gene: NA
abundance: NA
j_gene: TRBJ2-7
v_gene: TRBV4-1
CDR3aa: CASSQDFGGSREQYF
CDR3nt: TGCGCCAGCAGCCAAGATTTCGGGGGTTCTCGGGAGCAGTACTTC

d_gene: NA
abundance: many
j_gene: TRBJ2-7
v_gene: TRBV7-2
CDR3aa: CASSPRTFSYEQYF
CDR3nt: TGTGCCAGCAGCCCCAGGACTTTCTCCTACGAGCAGTACTTC

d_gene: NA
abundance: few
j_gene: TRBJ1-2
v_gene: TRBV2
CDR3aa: CASSDQESYGYTF
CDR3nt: TGTGCCAGCAGTGACCAGGAATCCTATGGCTACACCTTC

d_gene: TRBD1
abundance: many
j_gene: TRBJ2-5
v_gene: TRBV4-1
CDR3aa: CASSQNRGRTQETQYF
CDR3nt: TGCGCCAGCAGCCAAAACAGGGGACGGACCCAAGAGACCCAGTACTTC

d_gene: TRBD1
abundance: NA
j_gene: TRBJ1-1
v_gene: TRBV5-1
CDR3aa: CASSLSGQGDTEAFF
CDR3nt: TGCGCCAGCAGCTTGTCCGGACAGGGAGACACTGAAGCTTTCTTT

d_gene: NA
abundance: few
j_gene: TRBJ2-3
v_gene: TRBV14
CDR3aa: CASSPIPGDTQYF
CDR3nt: TGTGCCAGCAGCCCGATACCAGGGGATACGCAGTATTTT

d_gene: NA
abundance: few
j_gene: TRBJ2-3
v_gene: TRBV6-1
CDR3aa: CASPGQTTDTQYF
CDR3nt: TGTGCCAGTCCCGGACAGACCACAGATACGCAGTATTTT

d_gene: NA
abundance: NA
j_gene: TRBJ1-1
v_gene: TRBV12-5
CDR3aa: CASGFTQDSEAFF
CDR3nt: TGTGCTAGTGGTTTTACCCAGGACAGTGAAGCTTTCTTT

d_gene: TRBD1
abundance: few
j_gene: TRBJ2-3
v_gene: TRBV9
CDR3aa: CASSGTGQHTQYF
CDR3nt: TGTGCCAGCAGCGGGACAGGGCAGCATACGCAGTATTTT

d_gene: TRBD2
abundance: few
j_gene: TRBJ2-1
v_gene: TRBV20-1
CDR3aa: CSAASLAGSYNEQFF
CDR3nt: TGCAGTGCTGCCTCACTAGCGGGCTCCTACAATGAGCAGTTCTTC

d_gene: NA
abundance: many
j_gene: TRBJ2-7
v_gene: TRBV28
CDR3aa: CASSMGGSTYEQYF
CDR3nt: TGTGCCAGCAGCATGGGGGGCAGTACCTACGAGCAGTACTTC

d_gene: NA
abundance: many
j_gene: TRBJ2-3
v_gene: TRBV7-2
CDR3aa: CASSLDHNTDTQYF
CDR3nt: TGTGCCAGCAGCTTAGATCACAACACAGATACGCAGTATTTT

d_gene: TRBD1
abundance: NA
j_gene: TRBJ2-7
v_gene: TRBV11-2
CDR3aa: CASSSDRVLVYEQYF
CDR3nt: TGTGCCAGCAGCTCGGACAGGGTTTTAGTCTACGAGCAGTACTTC

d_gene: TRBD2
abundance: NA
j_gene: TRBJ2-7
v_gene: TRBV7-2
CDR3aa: CASRLRGGAHEQYF
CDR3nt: TGTGCCAGCAGACTTAGGGGAGGGGCACACGAGCAGTACTTC

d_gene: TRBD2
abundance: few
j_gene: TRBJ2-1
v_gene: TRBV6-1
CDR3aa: CASSDSGGAGEQFF
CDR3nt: TGTGCCAGCAGTGATAGCGGGGGGGCCGGTGAGCAGTTCTTC

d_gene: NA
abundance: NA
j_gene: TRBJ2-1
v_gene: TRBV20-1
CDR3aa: CSARSRANSYNEQFF
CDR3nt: TGCAGTGCTAGGAGCAGGGCAAACTCCTACAATGAGCAGTTCTTC

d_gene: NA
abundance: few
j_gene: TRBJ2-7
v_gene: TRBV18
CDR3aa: CASSPTPEVYEQYF
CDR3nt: TGTGCCAGCTCACCGACCCCAGAAGTCTACGAGCAGTACTTC

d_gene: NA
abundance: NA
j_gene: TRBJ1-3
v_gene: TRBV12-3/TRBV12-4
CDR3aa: CASSFGAPGNTIYF
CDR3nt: TGCGCCAGCAGTTTCGGGGCCCCTGGAAACACCATATATTTT

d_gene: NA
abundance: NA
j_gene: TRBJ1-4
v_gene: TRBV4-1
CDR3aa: CASSQDPTKLFF
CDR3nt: TGCGCCAGCAGCCAAGATCCGACAAAACTGTTTTTT

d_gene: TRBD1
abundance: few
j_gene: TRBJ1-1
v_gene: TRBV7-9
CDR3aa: CASSLPGTGGTEAFF
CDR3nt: TGTGCCAGTAGCCTCCCCGGGACAGGGGGCACTGAAGCTTTCTTT

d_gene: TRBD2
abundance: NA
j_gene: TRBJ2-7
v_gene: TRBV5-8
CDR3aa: CASKSPTSGAYEQYF
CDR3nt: TGTGCCAGCAAATCACCGACTAGCGGGGCGTATGAGCAGTACTTC

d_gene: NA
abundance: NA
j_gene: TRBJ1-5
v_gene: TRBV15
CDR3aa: CATNLEGDGSQSQHF
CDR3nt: TGTGCCACCAACCTTGAAGGTGATGGGTCTCAGTCCCAGCATTTT

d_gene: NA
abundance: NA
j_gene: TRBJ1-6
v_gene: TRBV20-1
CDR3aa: CSAVRVRTSPLHF
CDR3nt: TGCAGTGCGGTCCGGGTCCGTACTTCACCCCTCCACTTT

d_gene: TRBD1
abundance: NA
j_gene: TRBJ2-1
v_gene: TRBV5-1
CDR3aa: CASSVIPGQNEQFF
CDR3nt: TGCGCCAGCAGCGTTATTCCGGGACAGAATGAGCAGTTCTTC

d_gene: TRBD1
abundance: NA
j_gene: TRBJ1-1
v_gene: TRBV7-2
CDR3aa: CASRRTGGATEAFF
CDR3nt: TGTGCCAGCAGGCGGACAGGGGGCGCCACTGAAGCTTTCTTT

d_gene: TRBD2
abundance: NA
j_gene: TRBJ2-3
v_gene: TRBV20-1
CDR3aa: CSARSSGSVLGDTQYF
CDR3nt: TGCAGTGCTAGATCTAGCGGGAGTGTGCTAGGGGATACGCAGTATTTT

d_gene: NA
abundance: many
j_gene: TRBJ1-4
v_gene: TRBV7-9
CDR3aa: CASSSRGPTNEKLFF
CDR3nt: TGTGCCAGCAGTAGTCGGGGCCCAACTAATGAAAAACTGTTTTTT

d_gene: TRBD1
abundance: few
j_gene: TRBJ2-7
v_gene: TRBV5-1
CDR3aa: CASSFTGEPYEQYF
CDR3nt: TGCGCCAGCAGCTTTACAGGGGAACCCTACGAGCAGTACTTC

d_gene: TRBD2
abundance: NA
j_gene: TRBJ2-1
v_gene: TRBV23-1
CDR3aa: CASSEVPGTRDSYNEQFF
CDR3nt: TGCGCCAGCAGTGAAGTTCCCGGGACTAGGGACTCCTACAATGAGCAGTTCTTC

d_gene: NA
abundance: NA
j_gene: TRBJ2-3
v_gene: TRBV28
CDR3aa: CASSWRSGATDTQYF
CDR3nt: TGTGCCAGCAGTTGGCGGTCGGGGGCCACAGATACGCAGTATTTT

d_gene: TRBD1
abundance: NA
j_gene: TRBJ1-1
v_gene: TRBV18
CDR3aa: CASSPFDRAPNTEAFF
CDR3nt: TGTGCCAGCTCACCCTTCGACAGGGCCCCGAACACTGAAGCTTTCTTT

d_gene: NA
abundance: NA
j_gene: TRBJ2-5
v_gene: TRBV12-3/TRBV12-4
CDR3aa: CASSFGLVGANNEQYF
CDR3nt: TGTGCCAGCAGTTTCGGACTAGTGGGGGCTAACAATGAGCAGTACTTC